Described below is a single T cell receptor (beta chain) sequence and its context. As to treatment: 15 to 20 received Ad26.COV2.S at low or high dose, single or two shots; roughly five received placebo; per-sample allocation not given. Collection of samples fell on day 63 after the first vaccine or placebo injection. This record comes from a study of Ad26.COV2.S vaccination and SARS-CoV-2 variants. Across the whole study: Enrolled in COV1001, the donor was in the Ad26.COV2.S trial arm, which received the vaccine. Ad26.COV2.S shots went into the muscle once or twice, 56 days apart.

Repertoires were generated with immunoSEQ multiplex PCR, while TCRdb's copy carries only in-frame clones and drops some. The sample records hundreds of thousands of clones, around 90% being singletons. Germline V gives CDR1 MDHEN, CDR2 SYDVKM. There are 16 residues in the CDR3. V trimming: 5 bases; J trimming: 6 bases; junction bases outside the gene matches: 3. The clonotype originates from a person between 18 and 60 years old who received the Ad26.COV2.S COVID-19 vaccine or a placebo. Sequencing was performed on peripheral blood, taken in a trial of Ad26.COV2.S vaccine versus placebo. The chain is built from TRBV28 and TRBJ2-2, with 16 bases aligning to TRBD2. CDR3 coding DNA: TGTGCCAGCAGTCCAGGGACTAGCGGGAGGGCCGGGGAGCTGTTTTTT. Its protein is CASSPGTSGRAGELFF.